One sample yielded the 18 T cell receptor beta chains listed below, sequenced in a study of blood T cell repertoires in COVID-19. TCRdb's copy holds only in-frame clones and misses some; the assay was immunoSEQ multiplex PCR. The sample records a few hundred thousand clones, around 85% being singletons. The sequenced sample consisted of PBMCs or T cells enriched from blood (not recorded which). The receptors come from a woman in her thirties or forties who had recovered from COVID-19.

This clone has a handful of counts. V usage is TRBV28 and J usage is TRBJ2-2; D call uncertain. The CDR3 sequence is 13 residues long. Germline CDR1 reads MDHEN; CDR2 reads SYDVKM. Between the trimmed V and J ends, which lost 5 bases and 5 bases, there was a span of 9 bases. The CDR3 loop is CASSDEATGELFF. CDR3 coding DNA: TGTGCCAGCAGTGACGAAGCGACCGGGGAGCTGTTTTTT.

V usage is TRBV7-2 and J usage is TRBJ1-6, with TRBD1 identical over 7 bases. With 5 bases clipped from V and 10 bases from J, the junction kept 11 bases outside the gene matches. Germline V lookup: CDR1 SGHTA, CDR2 FQGNSA. CDR3 length equals 15 residues. The CDR3 spells CASSPTPGQWSPLHF. The CDR3 DNA follows: TGTGCCAGCAGCCCTACCCCGGGACAGTGGTCACCCCTCCACTTT.

The V gene is TRBV28, the J gene TRBJ2-5; a weak D match, TRBD1 (7 bases). The CDR3 totals 15 residues. Germline V gene data show CDR1 as MDHEN and CDR2 as SYDVKM. Trimming removed 5 bases from V and 5 bases from J, with 18 bases in between. The DNA for the CDR3 is TGTGCCAGCAGTACGAGATGGACAGGAGGGGAGACCCAGTACTTC. Protein product: CASSTRWTGGETQYF.

This chain joins TRBV30 and TRBJ1-2, with a possible D match to TRBD1 (6 bases). Trimming took 8 bases from V and 6 from J, leaving 19 bases between them. From germline, CDR1 is GTSNPN and CDR2 SVGIG (reference sequence). This CDR3 comprises 13 residues. CDR3 DNA sequence: TGTGCCCGGGCCGGCGGGCAGGGGCATGGCTACACCTTC. Amino acids: CARAGGQGHGYTF.

The chain couples TRBV18 to TRBJ2-3; 11 bases line up with TRBD2. V was clipped by 2 bases and J by 4 bases; unmatched bases: 5. The CDR3 covers 16 residues. Germline CDR1 reads KGHSH; CDR2 reads LQKENI. CDR3 nucleotides: TGTGCCAGCTCACCATTAGCGGGAGGGCGCGCAGATACGCAGTATTTT. It codes for CASSPLAGGRADTQYF.

V gene TRBV4-2 combines with J gene TRBJ2-7; 8 bases align to TRBD2. J lost 6 bases, V lost 0 bases, and 7 bases had no gene match. The CDR3 runs to 15 residues. The V gene's germline CDR1 is LGHNA and CDR2 YNFKEQ. For the CDR3, the DNA is TGTGCCAGCAGCCAAGAGTCCAGCGGGAGAATCGAGCAGTACTTC. Its translation: CASSQESSGRIEQYF.

The chain employs TRBV2 and TRBJ1-5, with D perhaps TRBD1 (5 bases). The CDR3 sequence is 13 residues long. The V gene's germline CDR1 is SNHLY and CDR2 FYNNEI. The V end was cut by 7 bases, the J end by 5 bases, with 12 bases between. Written as DNA, the CDR3 is TGTGCCAGCACATGGGGGGGGGATCAGCCCCAGCATTTT. This encodes CASTWGGDQPQHF.

Here the CDR3 reads CASSLTAVGRTGGLITEAFF. CDR3 sequence (DNA): TGTGCCAGCAGCTTAACGGCGGTTGGTCGGACAGGGGGACTTATAACTGAAGCTTTCTTT. This chain connects TRBV7-3 to TRBJ1-1; 10 nucleotides align to TRBD1. Germline V gives CDR1 SGHTA, CDR2 FQGTGA. The CDR3 is 20 amino acids. Trimming at V came to 0 bases and at J to 5 bases, leaving 18 bases not matched to a gene.

This clone was recorded once. The chain couples TRBV28 to TRBJ2-7, with D perhaps TRBD1 (5 bases). CDR1 MDHEN and CDR2 SYDVKM come from the germline V gene. The CDR3 has 14 residues. Trimming shortened V by 2 bases and J by 0 bases, and 8 bases separated the two germline ends. CDR3 sequence reads: CASSLAGPSYEQYF. The CDR3 DNA sequence: TGTGCCAGCAGTTTAGCAGGGCCCTCCTACGAGCAGTACTTC.

The rearrangement links TRBV28 to TRBJ2-1; 12 bases align to TRBD2. The CDR3 covers 15 residues. CDR1 and CDR2 from the germline V gene are MDHEN and SYDVKM. V lost 3 bases and J lost 6; bases outside the gene matches: 3. The CDR3, as DNA: TGTGCCAGCAGTTTCCCGACTAGCGGGAGCAATGAGCAGTTCTTC. It translates to CASSFPTSGSNEQFF.

J is TRBJ2-1 and V is TRBV9; D might be TRBD2 (6 bases). From germline, CDR1 is SGDLS and CDR2 YYNGEE. CDR3 length: 16 residues. Deletions cut 3 bases from V and 4 bases from J, with 17 bases between. The CDR3 protein is CASSASGTDFYNEQFF. CDR3 in DNA: TGTGCCAGCAGCGCCTCTGGGACTGATTTTTACAATGAGCAGTTCTTC.

The chain has TRBV28 and TRBJ1-4; 7 positions agree with TRBD1. From germline, CDR1 is MDHEN and CDR2 SYDVKM. The CDR3 consists of 16 residues. J lost 8 bases, V lost 6 bases, and 15 bases had no gene match. CDR3 bases: TGTGCCAGCAGCACCTCCCGGAAGGGGGCGAGGGAAAAACTGTTTTTT. It yields the protein CASSTSRKGAREKLFF.

CDR3: CSVHRGNEQFF. The CDR3 bases are TGCAGTGTTCACAGGGGGAATGAGCAGTTCTTC. The chain carries TRBV20-1 and TRBJ2-1, with 8 bases lining up with TRBD1. The CDR3 sequence is 11 residues long. Trimming at V came to 7 bases and at J to 7 bases, leaving 3 bases not matched to a gene. The germline V gene has CDR1 DFQATT and CDR2 SNEGSKA (reference sequence).

J is TRBJ2-1 and V is TRBV6-5, with 12 bases matching TRBD2. This CDR3 has 13 amino acids. J gave up 15 bases and V 7 bases, and 10 bases lay outside the gene matches. CDR1 is MNHEY, CDR2 SVGAGI, per germline. The CDR3 DNA is TGTGCCAGCACCCAGACTAGCGGGAGTTTACTGTTCTTC. Amino acids: CASTQTSGSLLFF.

This chain uses TRBV28 with TRBJ1-2; 8 bases are shared with TRBD1. The CDR3 length is 15 residues. From germline, CDR1 is MDHEN and CDR2 SYDVKM. The trim removed 6 bases at V and 4 bases at J, leaving 10 bases unmatched. The CDR3 DNA sequence: TGTGCCAGCAGAACACCCTCAGGGGGCCCCTATGGCTACACCTTC. Protein product: CASRTPSGGPYGYTF.

V gene TRBV28 combines with J gene TRBJ1-1, with D perhaps matching TRBD1 (5 bases). V lost 7 bases, J lost 1 base, and 13 bases lay in between. The length of the CDR3 is 14 residues. Germline V gives CDR1 MDHEN, CDR2 SYDVKM. The chain's CDR3 is CASIPIGGNTEAFF. CDR3 in DNA: TGTGCCAGCATCCCTATCGGGGGGAACACTGAAGCTTTCTTT.

The chain couples TRBV20-1 to TRBJ2-3; TRBD1 is a possible D gene (5 bases). CDR1 is DFQATT and CDR2 is SNEGSKA in the germline V gene (reference sequence). Trimming stripped 6 bases from V and 5 bases from J, with 9 bases between. The CDR3 loop spans 11 amino acids. CDR3 protein: CSALTGDTQYF. The CDR3 nucleotides read TGCAGTGCACTAACAGGAGATACGCAGTATTTT.

The rearrangement joins TRBV18 to TRBJ1-5; D may be TRBD1 (6 bases). V was shortened by 3 bases and J by 7 bases, with 19 bases between the two germline ends. The CDR3 loop spans 16 amino acids. Per germline, CDR1 KGHSH and CDR2 LQKENI. DNA for the CDR3: TGTGCCAGCTCACCCGAGGCTACAGGGCGAGGGCAGCCCCAGCATTTT. Amino acid sequence: CASSPEATGRGQPQHF.